A single sample gave rise to the 6 T cell receptor beta chains below, sequenced in a study of CD4+ T cells in melanoma. Assay: immunoSEQ multiplex PCR; the TCRdb copy retains only in-frame clones and omits some. The sample contains about 54,000 clones, approximately 74% of which appear only once. The sequencing input was tumor tissue. Every receptor here comes from a human donor with melanoma.

This clone was picked up one time. The V call is TRBV6-6, the J call TRBJ1-1; TRBD1 might be the D (6 bases). V was clipped by 3 bases and J by 5 bases, with 13 bases between them. This CDR3 spans 14 amino acids. Germline V gene lookup returns CDR1 MNHNY and CDR2 SVGAGI (reference sequence). The CDR3 protein is CASSYGGMRTEAFF. In nucleotides, the CDR3 is TGTGCCAGCAGTTATGGGGGCATGCGGACTGAAGCTTTCTTT.

The V and J genes are TRBV29-1 and TRBJ1-2, with D maybe TRBD1 (6 bases). The CDR3 is 15 residues long. Germline V CDR1 and CDR2: SQVTM, ANQGSEA. Trimming cost V 5 bases and J 4 bases, with 20 bases left between them. As DNA, the CDR3 is TGCAGCGTTCCCCAATACAGGGCGAAGGGCTATGGCTACACCTTC. Protein product: CSVPQYRAKGYGYTF.

The genes are TRBV7-9 and TRBJ1-1, with a weak D call TRBD1 (5 bases). The V end lost 11 bases, the J end lost 11 bases, and 27 bases lay between the germline ends. CDR1 and CDR2 (germline): SEHNR, FQNEAQ (reference sequence). The CDR3 covers 14 residues. This CDR3 is CAADRSGGKGGAFF. The CDR3 DNA sequence: TGTGCCGCAGATCGAAGCGGGGGGAAAGGAGGGGCTTTCTTT.

The genes are TRBV19 and TRBJ2-2; D not certain. The CDR3 sequence is 15 residues long. Between the trimmed V and J ends, which lost 4 bases and 12 bases, there was a span of 21 bases. CDR1 and CDR2 from the germline V gene are LNHDA and SQIVND (reference sequence). CDR3 region: CASSTPEDRPRKLFF. CDR3 bases: TGTGCCAGTAGTACCCCCGAGGACCGCCCAAGGAAGCTGTTTTTT.

The gene calls are TRBV28 and TRBJ2-7, with D possibly matching TRBD2 (6 bases). V lost 1 base and J 2 bases, leaving 15 bases between the germline ends. CDR3 length: 16 residues. From germline, CDR1 is MDHEN and CDR2 SYDVKM. The CDR3 sequence: CASSLSLAELPYEQYF. The CDR3 region has the DNA TGTGCCAGCAGTTTATCGTTAGCGGAGTTACCCTACGAGCAGTACTTC.

The V and J genes are TRBV11-2 and TRBJ1-6, with unresolved D. CDR1 and CDR2 (germline): SGHAT, FQNNGV. The CDR3 is 16 residues long. Trimming removed 5 bases at V and 8 bases at J, with 19 bases between. The CDR3 sequence: CASSTLKAGLDSPLHF. CDR3 DNA sequence: TGTGCCAGCAGCACCCTGAAGGCGGGCTTGGATTCACCCCTCCACTTT.